These 10 T cell receptor beta chains were all obtained from the same sample, sequenced in a study of CD8 T cells in ankylosing spondylitis. Study results and limitations: Seemingly characteristic of ankylosing spondylitis blood was a TCR beta motif consisting of about 8 highly homologous variants.

TCRdb re-derived calls from the 5' RACE reads in MiXCR, one entry per CDR3 protein. The data contain roughly 350,000 distinct CDR3 sequences, roughly 8% of them singletons. For these TCRs, the target antigens are not known. Sequenced input: blood, either unsorted or a sorted T cell fraction (not recorded which). These receptors were collected from a male donor with ankylosing spondylitis.

The chain links TRBV5-1 to TRBJ2-1; D may be TRBD1 (5 bases). Germline CDR1 and CDR2: SGHRS and YFSETQ. The V and J ends lost 0 bases and 3 bases respectively, with 13 bases between them. The CDR3 has 16 amino acids. The CDR3 loop is CASSLASQGFYNEQFF. The CDR3 DNA reads TGCGCCAGCAGCTTGGCTTCCCAGGGTTTCTACAATGAGCAGTTCTTC.

This clonotype was recorded at least ten times. This chain connects TRBV4-1 to TRBJ1-2; D gene ambiguous. Germline V lookup: CDR1 MGHRA, CDR2 YSYEKL. This CDR3 comprises 16 residues. Trimming pared 0 bases from V and 4 bases from J, leaving 15 bases between. In nucleotides, the CDR3 is TGCGCCAGCAGCCAAGACCCCCTCCGCAGTCCCTATGGCTACACCTTC. As protein: CASSQDPLRSPYGYTF.

This clonotype was counted a few times. This chain uses TRBV20-1 with TRBJ2-5, with a weak D call TRBD2 (6 bases). Germline assignment: CDR1 DFQATT and CDR2 SNEGSKA (reference sequence). The CDR3 is 15 amino acids. Trimming stripped 6 bases from V and 0 bases from J, with 17 bases between. CDR3 DNA sequence: TGCAGTGCAGGCCCCGGGACTTTGTACCAAGAGACCCAGTACTTC. Its translation is CSAGPGTLYQETQYF.

This clonotype showed up many times. V is TRBV4-1 and J is TRBJ2-5; D tentatively fits TRBD1 or TRBD2 (5 bases each). The CDR3 spans 17 residues. The germline CDR1 and CDR2 sequences are MGHRA and YSYEKL. V lost 0 bases and J lost 1, with 15 bases in between. The CDR3 bases are TGCGCCAGCAGCCAAGATTTGGGGCAGGGAGCCCAAGAGACCCAGTACTTC. Amino acids: CASSQDLGQGAQETQYF.

This clonotype was picked up many times. This rearrangement joins TRBV4-3 to TRBJ2-7, with 11 bases fitting TRBD1. CDR1 and CDR2 (germline): LGHNA, YSLEER. J was trimmed by 4 bases and V by 1 base; bases with no gene match: 6. The CDR3 spans 16 residues. CDR3 nucleotides: TGCGCCAGCAGCCAAGGGACAGGGGGCAATGCTTACGAGCAGTACTTC. Translating gives CASSQGTGGNAYEQYF.

This clonotype appeared many times. V usage is TRBV5-1 and J usage is TRBJ2-1; 8 bases align to TRBD2. With 5 bases clipped from V and 8 bases from J, the junction kept 9 bases outside the gene matches. Looked up from germline, CDR1 is SGHRS and CDR2 is YFSETQ. This CDR3 has 14 amino acids. The CDR3 nucleotides read TGCGCCAGCAGTGGGCGGGAGGCCCTGGATGAGCAGTTCTTC. Translation gives CASSGREALDEQFF. The full variable domain, rest sourced from reference TRBV5-1 and TRBJ2-1, is KAGVTQTPRYLIKTRGQQVTLSCSPISGHRSVSWYQQTPGQGLQFLFEYFSETQRNKGNFPGRFSGRQFSNSRSEMNVSTLELGDSALYLCASSGREALDEQFFGPGTRLTVL.

At least ten counts were recorded for this clonotype. The rearrangement joins TRBV25-1 to TRBJ1-1; no clear D. V lost 7 bases, J lost 4 bases, and 13 bases lay in between. The CDR3 covers 13 residues. Germline values: CDR1 MGHDK, CDR2 SYGVNS. Here the CDR3 DNA reads TGTGCCAGCACCTCGGGAGGTGGCACTGAAGCTTTCTTT. It specifies CASTSGGGTEAFF.

This clonotype turned up a few times. The DNA for the CDR3 is TGTGCCAGCAGCTTCACAGGGGTGGGTAATTCACCCCTCCACTTT. This encodes CASSFTGVGNSPLHF. The chain employs TRBV7-9 and TRBJ1-6, with TRBD1 matching over 7 bases. The V gene's germline CDR1 is SEHNR and CDR2 FQNEAQ (reference sequence). Trimming removed 3 bases from V and 6 bases from J; junction bases left unmatched: 5. The CDR3 runs 15 residues. Combining the CDR3 with reference TRBV7-9 and TRBJ1-6 gives the whole variable domain DTGVSQNPRHKITKRGQNVTFRCDPISEHNRLYWYRQTLGQGPEFLTYFQNEAQLEKSRLLSDRFSAERPKGSFSTLEIQRTEQGDSAMYLCASSFTGVGNSPLHFGNGTRLTVT.

The chain couples TRBV5-1 to TRBJ2-2; possibly TRBD2 for D (5 bases). This CDR3 is 15 amino acids long. The V end was cut by 2 bases, the J end by 1 base, with 9 bases between. CDR1 is SGHRS, CDR2 YFSETQ, per germline. CDR3 residues: CASSLSSGNTGELFF. CDR3 bases: TGCGCCAGCAGCTTATCGAGCGGGAACACCGGGGAGCTGTTTTTT.

In its sample, this clonotype was seen a few times. The rearrangement joins TRBV29-1 to TRBJ2-7, with 9 bases fitting TRBD1. The CDR3 totals 14 residues. Germline loops: CDR1 SQVTM, CDR2 ANQGSEA. V lost 1 base to trimming and J lost 3 bases; unmatched junction nucleotides: 4. The CDR3 is CSVEVGGQGYEQYF. The CDR3 nucleotides are TGCAGCGTTGAAGTGGGGGGACAGGGCTACGAGCAGTACTTC.